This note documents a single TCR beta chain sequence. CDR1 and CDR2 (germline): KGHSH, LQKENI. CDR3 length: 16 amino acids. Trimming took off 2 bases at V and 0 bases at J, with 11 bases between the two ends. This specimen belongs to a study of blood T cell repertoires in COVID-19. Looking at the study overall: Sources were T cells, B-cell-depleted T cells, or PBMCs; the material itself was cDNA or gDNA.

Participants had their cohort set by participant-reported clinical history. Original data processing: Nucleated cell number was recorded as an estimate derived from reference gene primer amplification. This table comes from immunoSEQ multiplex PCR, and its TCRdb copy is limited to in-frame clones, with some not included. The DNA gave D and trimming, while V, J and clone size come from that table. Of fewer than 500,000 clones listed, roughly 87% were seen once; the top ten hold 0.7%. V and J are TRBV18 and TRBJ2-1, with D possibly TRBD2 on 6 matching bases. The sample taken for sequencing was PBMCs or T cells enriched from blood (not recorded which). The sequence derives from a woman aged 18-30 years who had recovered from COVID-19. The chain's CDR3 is CASSPSAGSSYNEQFF. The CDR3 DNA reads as TGTGCCAGCTCACCATCGGCGGGGAGCTCCTACAATGAGCAGTTCTTC.